This is a list of T cell receptor beta chains from one sample in a study of T-cell reconstitution after alpha-beta-depleted transplantation in children. TCRdb passed the PCR reads through MiXCR, listing each CDR3 protein once. The table shows more than 400,000 distinct CDR3 sequences, with approximately 10% occurring only once. Sequences were derived from PBMCs, mostly from graft donor cells, sampled 180 days after TCRalphabeta/CD19-depleted stem cell transplant. The receptor source for this set is a female patient aged 2-9 years who had a stem cell transplant for aplastic anemia, so the T cells may come from the graft donor. CDR3s include the opening cysteine and the closing phenylalanine or tryptophan.

j_call,v_call,cdr3_length,cdr3_aa
TRBJ2-5,TRBV27,14,CASSLIGGAETQYF
TRBJ2-1,TRBV11-3,15,CASKSMDLNLNEQFF
TRBJ2-7,TRBV15,14,CANSREGLSYEQYF
TRBJ2-3,TRBV29-1,14,CSVEGGVATDTQYF
TRBJ2-6,TRBV12-3/TRBV12-4,16,CATTRGAQYWANVLTF
TRBJ1-1,TRBV2,12,CASKPANTEAFF
TRBJ2-1,TRBV14,16,CASSIREGEIYNEQFF
TRBJ2-5,TRBV12-3/TRBV12-4,15,CASSPLGKGQETQYF
TRBJ2-5,TRBV20-1,14,CSARSAGAAETQYF
TRBJ2-6,TRBV7-9,16,CASSWYGFSGANVLTF
TRBJ2-5,TRBV5-1,15,CASSRGNSGAETQYF
TRBJ2-1,TRBV4-3,19,CASSQARMKTSGRAHEQFF
TRBJ1-1,TRBV29-1,15,CSVPRQGKGNTEAFF
TRBJ1-3,TRBV4-1,15,CASSQVWDSGNTIYF
TRBJ2-3,TRBV5-1,16,CASSGTLAGGTDTQYF
TRBJ2-3,TRBV28,13,CASNERRGDTQYF
TRBJ2-3,TRBV12-3/TRBV12-4,15,CASSFGGGEGDTQYF
TRBJ2-6,TRBV5-1,18,CASRWGRGGDSGANVLTF
TRBJ2-1,TRBV7-8,18,CASSSRPITSGNSNEQFF
TRBJ1-6,TRBV12-3/TRBV12-4,16,CACRQDRGSYNSPLHF
TRBJ1-2,TRBV20-1,13,CSANPGTGGGYTF
TRBJ1-2,TRBV27,15,CASSPHGTGVNGYTF
TRBJ2-6,TRBV11-1,19,CASSFPPSPKDSGANVLTF
TRBJ2-7,TRBV6-1,13,CASRPRGPYEQYF
TRBJ2-5,TRBV11-2,14,CASRARQGQETQYF
TRBJ2-5,TRBV29-1,14,CSVEGGRGAETQYF
TRBJ2-1,TRBV9,18,CASSVRLAGPTDYNEQFF
TRBJ1-1,TRBV18,14,CASSPGVANTEAFF
TRBJ2-5,TRBV20-1,12,CSARGETELIHF
TRBJ2-1,TRBV20-1,14,CSASGAGGYNEQFF
TRBJ2-1,TRBV12-3/TRBV12-4,14,CASTPTGGLGEQFF
TRBJ1-6,TRBV12-3/TRBV12-4,13,CASSLVGITPLHF
TRBJ2-7,TRBV10-3,14,CAIRASGNSYEQYF
TRBJ1-5,TRBV7-8,15,CASSPEGARNQPQHF
TRBJ1-5,TRBV6-2/TRBV6-3,14,CASKGQGAAQPQHF
TRBJ2-2,TRBV20-1,16,CSARVGLARHTGELFF
TRBJ1-1,TRBV9,15,CASSGGGAMNTEAFF